This T cell receptor beta chain derives from a study of STAT5B mutations in CD4+ large granular lymphocyte leukemia. The germline V gene encodes CDR1 MNHNY and CDR2 SVGAGI (reference sequence). With 2 bases removed from V and 5 bases from J, the gap between germline ends came to 15 bases. This CDR3 region has 15 residues. Profiling relied on immunoSEQ multiplex PCR, and the TCRdb table lists in-frame clones only, not all of them. The sample holds tens of thousands of clones, approximately 85% seen once. This chain uses TRBV6-6 with TRBJ1-1; D may be TRBD1 (6 bases). Sequencing was done on a sample of CD4+ T cells from blood buffy coats. This receptor was identified in a human donor in good health. CDR3 nucleotide sequence: TGTGCCAGCAGTTACCCAACAGGGAGTGGGACTGAAGCTTTCTTT. Translated: CASSYPTGSGTEAFF.